This T cell receptor beta chain stems from a study of CD8 T cells in ankylosing spondylitis. Whole-study findings and limits: What appeared characteristic of ankylosing spondylitis blood was a TCR beta motif of eight highly homologous variants. The study looked at matched synovial fluid samples from ankylosing spondylitis patients. Disease-linked clones were reported to be significantly enriched there. Some of the motif variants had earlier been found in reactive arthritis patients' fluid and blood.

This clonotype was observed at least ten times. Its specificity is unknown. Via MiXCR, TCRdb re-called the 5' RACE reads, giving one row per CDR3 protein. The repertoire consists of a few hundred thousand distinct CDR3 sequences, with approximately 7.3% occurring once and the leading ten covering 14%. This CDR3 is built from 13 residues. The germline CDR1 and CDR2 sequences are SGHRS and YFSETQ. V lost 4 bases to trimming and J lost 3 bases; unmatched junction nucleotides: 4. Sequencing was done on a sample of blood, either unsorted or a sorted T cell fraction (not recorded which). This sequence joins TRBV5-1 and TRBJ2-7, with 7 bases that match TRBD1. This clonotype was obtained from a male donor with ankylosing spondylitis. The CDR3 sequence: CASSPRTGYEQYF. The CDR3, as DNA: TGCGCCAGCAGCCCAAGGACAGGCTACGAGCAGTACTTC.